A selection of T cell receptor beta chains follows, all from one sample in a study of cytomegalovirus exposure and HLA in healthy donors. Using immunoSEQ multiplex PCR, the repertoire was profiled, and TCRdb retains in-frame clones only, with some absent. The table shows 250,000 to 350,000 clones, with 75% to 90% occurring only once. Sequencing was done on a sample of PBMCs. The receptor source for this set is a girl aged 2 to 10 in good health and CMV-seronegative. Both conserved end residues are part of each CDR3. D genes are given only for firm matches.

>.|TRBJ2-7|TRBV12-5|19
CASGTQLSAQVHEDYEQYF
>TRBD2|TRBJ2-7|TRBV30|14
CAWGAGTSGYEQYF
>.|TRBJ1-4|TRBV4-2|20
CASSLRKRGKLYIGGMKLFF
>.|TRBJ2-3|TRBV28|14
CAIGGTQPRDTQYF
>TRBD2|TRBJ2-1|TRBV30|13
CALLAGGYNEQFF
>TRBD2|TRBJ2-1|TRBV15|14
CATSSGTSGIEQFF
>TRBD2|TRBJ2-2|TRBV9|20
CASSASIRGGRLGYTGELFF
>TRBD2|TRBJ2-5|TRBV7-2|15
CASSPRAGRGETQYF
>TRBD2|TRBJ2-1|TRBV6-4|17
CASSDTTLAGGYNEQFF
>.|TRBJ2-7|TRBV11-3|13
CASRQGSLYEQYF
>.|TRBJ1-1|TRBV29-1|11
CSASPFREAFF
>.|TRBJ2-1|TRBV9|13
CASSPPSRGEQFF